Presented here are 16 T cell receptor beta chains from one specimen sequenced in a study of OX40 agonist ivuxolimab in advanced cancers. The assay was immunoSEQ multiplex PCR, and TCRdb's table has in-frame clones only and misses some. The table lists about 40,000 clones, about nine tenths of them singletons, with 10% to 15% in the top ten. Sequenced here: CD4+ or CD8+ T cells sorted from blood, sampled in a trial of the OX40 agonist ivuxolimab. Receptors were obtained from an adult with an advanced solid tumor such as melanoma, head and neck, liver or kidney cancer.

The CDR3 loop is CASSLGYTEAFF. The CDR3 nucleotides are TGCGCCAGCAGCTTGGGCTACACTGAAGCTTTCTTT. The rearrangement joins TRBV5-1 to TRBJ1-1; the D is unclear. Per germline, CDR1 SGHRS and CDR2 YFSETQ. The CDR3 consists of 12 residues. The V and J ends lost 0 bases and 3 bases respectively, with 3 bases between them. The whole variable domain, remainder taken from reference TRBV5-1 and TRBJ1-1, is KAGVTQTPRYLIKTRGQQVTLSCSPISGHRSVSWYQQTPGQGLQFLFEYFSETQRNKGNFPGRFSGRQFSNSRSEMNVSTLELGDSALYLCASSLGYTEAFFGQGTRLTVV.

The rearrangement uses TRBV19 and TRBJ2-3; 14 bases match TRBD2. Germline CDR1 LNHDA, CDR2 SQIVND (reference sequence). The CDR3 has 15 residues. Unmatched junction bases numbered 5, after V lost 5 bases and J lost 7 bases. The CDR3 reads CASSGGTSGGYTQYF. DNA of the CDR3: TGTGCCAGTAGTGGCGGGACTAGCGGGGGTTATACGCAGTATTTT.

This clone showed up just a few times. V usage is TRBV11-2 and J usage is TRBJ1-2; D is unclear. Trimming cost V 2 bases and J 8 bases, with 6 bases left between them. This CDR3 comprises 11 residues. Germline CDR1 SGHAT, CDR2 FQNNGV. CDR3 DNA: TGTGCCAGCAGCTTAACCGGAGGCTACACCTTC. This translates into CASSLTGGYTF.

This sequence joins TRBV7-8 and TRBJ2-6; D may be TRBD2 (6 bases). Trimming took off 3 bases at V and 0 bases at J, with 9 bases between the two ends. CDR1 SGHVS and CDR2 FQNEAQ come from the germline V gene. The CDR3 length is 16 residues. The CDR3 DNA is TGTGCCAGCAGCTTGACGCGGGACTCTGGGGCCAACGTCCTGACTTTC. This translates into CASSLTRDSGANVLTF.

The V and J genes are TRBV5-1 and TRBJ2-1, with TRBD1 matching over 9 bases. The V and J ends lost 1 base and 8 bases, in that order; junction bases with no gene match: 10. Germline CDR1 reads SGHRS; CDR2 reads YFSETQ. This CDR3 has 16 amino acids. The DNA of the CDR3 is TGCGCCAGCAGCTTGCAGGGACAGGGTGGATTCGATGAGCAGTTCTTC. Residues: CASSLQGQGGFDEQFF.

The chain employs TRBV4-3 and TRBJ1-3; TRBD1 is a possible D gene (5 bases). The V end lost 3 bases, the J end lost 0 bases, and 24 bases lay between the germline ends. Germline V gene sequence: CDR1 LGHNA, CDR2 YSLEER. The CDR3 is made up of 20 amino acids. CDR3 loop: CASSQVLGDLTLFSGNTIYF. DNA of the CDR3: TGCGCCAGCAGCCAGGTACTCGGGGACCTCACCCTTTTCTCTGGAAACACCATATATTTT.

CDR3 bases: TGTGCCATCAGTGAGTGGCGACTTGGAAGGACAGGGTTCGAGCAGTTCTTC. Translating gives CAISEWRLGRTGFEQFF. This chain joins TRBV10-3 and TRBJ2-1; 8 bases map to TRBD1. This CDR3 has 17 residues. From germline, CDR1 is ENHRY and CDR2 SYGVKD. V shed 1 base, J shed 10 bases, and the junction held 15 bases outside the gene matches.

The chain employs TRBV15 and TRBJ1-5; no clear D. Trimming left V 3 bases short and J 4 bases short, with 4 bases between. CDR3 length: 12 residues. Germline CDR1 reads LNHNV; CDR2 reads YYDKDF (reference sequence). The CDR3 region has the DNA TGTGCCACCAGCAGTTTAAATCAGCCCCAGCATTTT. Its translation: CATSSLNQPQHF.

The chain has TRBV14 and TRBJ2-3; D is possibly TRBD2 (5 bases). Germline values: CDR1 SGHDN, CDR2 FVKESK. The V end was cut by 0 bases, the J end by 4 bases, with 11 bases between. This CDR3 region has 15 residues. The CDR3 coding sequence is TGTGCCAGCAGCCAAGATGCAGGACTTTCAGATACGCAGTATTTT. Protein product: CASSQDAGLSDTQYF. Full variable domain (rest looked up from reference TRBV14 and TRBJ2-3): EAGVTQFPSHSVIEKGQTVTLRCDPISGHDNLYWYRRVMGKEIKFLLHFVKESKQDESGMPNNRFLAERTGGTYSTLKVQPAELEDSGVYFCASSQDAGLSDTQYFGPGTRLTVL.

The chain employs TRBV28 and TRBJ2-7; 7 bases agree with TRBD1. Germline values: CDR1 MDHEN, CDR2 SYDVKM. CDR3 size: 14 residues. Trimming removed 4 bases from V and 1 base from J; junction bases left unmatched: 4. DNA for the CDR3: TGTGCCAGCAGTTCCAGGACAGGTTCCTACGAGCAGTACTTC. Amino acid sequence: CASSSRTGSYEQYF. Drawing the rest from reference TRBV28 and TRBJ2-7, the complete variable domain is DVKVTQSSRYLVKRTGEKVFLECVQDMDHENMFWYRQDPGLGLRLIYFSYDVKMKEKGDIPEGYSVSREKKERFSLILESASTNQTSMYLCASSSRTGSYEQYFGPGTRLTVT.

The chain has TRBV10-2 and TRBJ2-2; the D is unclear. This CDR3 is built from 17 residues. Germline assignment: CDR1 WSHSY and CDR2 SAAADI. Trimming took off 6 bases at V and 2 bases at J, with 19 bases between the two ends. CDR3 region: CASSPAGEWGNTGELFF. Written as DNA, the CDR3 is TGCGCCAGCAGCCCCGCTGGTGAGTGGGGAAACACCGGGGAGCTGTTTTTT.

The V and J genes are TRBV28 and TRBJ1-6, with no clear D. This CDR3 is 15 amino acids long. CDR1 MDHEN and CDR2 SYDVKM come from the germline V gene. Trimming took 8 bases from V and 6 from J, leaving 17 bases between them. The CDR3 DNA reads as TGTGCCAGCCGAGCCCCGGCGTTTGGTAATTCACCCCTCCACTTT. It codes for CASRAPAFGNSPLHF. The variable domain in full, with the rest retrieved from reference TRBV28 and TRBJ1-6, is DVKVTQSSRYLVKRTGEKVFLECVQDMDHENMFWYRQDPGLGLRLIYFSYDVKMKEKGDIPEGYSVSREKKERFSLILESASTNQTSMYLCASRAPAFGNSPLHFGNGTRLTVT.

Notes on this clone: One junction end does not reproduce the germline sequence, and a read error may be involved. The chain carries TRBV7-8 and TRBJ2-7, with D unclear. The germline V gene has CDR1 SGHVS and CDR2 FQNEAQ. This CDR3 is 11 amino acids long. Here the CDR3 DNA reads TGTGCCAGCAGCCCCTCCGACGAGCAGTACTTC. The encoded protein is CASSPSDEQYF.

This clone was seen a handful of times. The V call is TRBV4-3, the J call TRBJ2-7; D might be TRBD1 (6 bases). Germline V CDR1 and CDR2: LGHNA, YSLEER. The CDR3 contains 15 residues. The V end lost 0 bases, the J end lost 0 bases, and 9 bases lay between the germline ends. CDR3 sequence reads: CASSQEGTSSYEQYF. CDR3 nucleotides: TGCGCCAGCAGCCAAGAAGGGACATCCTCCTACGAGCAGTACTTC.

A single count supports this clone. The V gene is TRBV28, the J gene TRBJ2-5, with TRBD2 matching over 7 bases. Trimming removed 6 bases from V and 5 bases from J; junction bases left unmatched: 9. CDR1 MDHEN and CDR2 SYDVKM come from the germline V gene. This CDR3 region has 14 residues. The CDR3 loop reads CASSSPGRDETQYF. In nucleotides, the CDR3 is TGTGCCAGCAGCTCCCCGGGGAGGGATGAGACCCAGTACTTC.

The chain recombines TRBV6-5 with TRBJ2-1, with a tentative D call TRBD2 (6 bases). The germline V gene encodes CDR1 MNHEY and CDR2 SVGAGI. The CDR3 contains 12 residues. The CDR3 DNA is TGTGCAAGTGGGGGGTCCGACAATGAGCAGTTCTTC. Amino acid sequence: CASGGSDNEQFF.